The clone carrying this TCR beta chain has at least ten counts. The sample belongs to a study of T cells in Graves' hyperthyroidism and ophthalmopathy. Using RNA transcripts as the source, TCR beta CDR3 regions were amplified. RT-PCR in the first round (using the HTBI primer set) targeted the TCR CDR3. TCRdb called the multiplex PCR reads again in MiXCR, with one record for every CDR3 protein. The table includes around 280,000 distinct CDR3 sequences, 13% detected once. Germline V CDR1 and CDR2: SGHAT, FQNNGV. This CDR3 contains 16 residues. V lost 2 bases and J 0 bases, leaving 10 bases between the germline ends.

The material sequenced was blood. This chain connects TRBV11-2 to TRBJ1-4, with D unclear. This TCR was recovered from a woman younger than 45 with Graves' hyperthyroidism that later progressed to Graves' ophthalmopathy. DNA for the CDR3: TGTGCCAGCAGCTTAAGACGGTCTGCAACTAATGAAAAACTGTTTTTT. Protein sequence: CASSLRRSATNEKLFF.